Below are 12 T cell receptor beta chains sequenced from a single sample in a study of blood T cell repertoires in COVID-19. TCRdb's copy holds only in-frame clones and misses some; the assay was immunoSEQ multiplex PCR. Here the sample spans hundreds of thousands of clones, around 85% being singletons. Material for sequencing was peripheral blood. The receptors were gathered from a human donor in a cohort sampled during active COVID-19.

The chain has TRBV19 and TRBJ1-5; 9 nucleotides line up with TRBD1. The V segment lost 3 bases and the J segment 2 bases; nucleotides outside the gene matches: 8. Germline CDR1 is LNHDA and CDR2 is SQIVND (reference sequence). The CDR3 is 17 amino acids. The CDR3, as DNA: TGTGCCAGTAGTATGGGAATGGGACAGGGACGCAATCAGCCCCAGCATTTT. Its protein is CASSMGMGQGRNQPQHF.

V and J are TRBV28 and TRBJ2-7; 12 bases are a match to TRBD2. Losses at the gene ends were 5 bases for V and 2 bases for J; bases not matched to a gene: 7. The germline V gene has CDR1 MDHEN and CDR2 SYDVKM. The CDR3 has 16 residues. For the CDR3, the DNA is TGTGCCAGCAGTCCCTTAACTAGCGGGGGGCCCTACGAGCAGTACTTC. This translates into CASSPLTSGGPYEQYF.

The CDR3 loop reads CASSLVYGTGGADYGYTF. CDR3 DNA sequence: TGTGCCAGCAGCTTAGTGTACGGGACAGGGGGCGCTGACTATGGCTACACCTTC. V usage is TRBV11-2 and J usage is TRBJ1-2; 12 bases are shared with TRBD1. CDR3 size: 18 residues. Per germline, CDR1 SGHAT and CDR2 FQNNGV. The J segment lost 3 bases and the V segment lost 1 base, leaving 9 bases of the junction unmatched.

This clone has just one count. The chain recombines TRBV27 with TRBJ1-5, with a possible D match to TRBD1 (6 bases). CDR1 is MNHEY, CDR2 SMNVEV, per germline (reference sequence). With 5 bases removed from V and 2 bases from J, the gap between germline ends came to 13 bases. The CDR3 is 15 amino acids. The CDR3, as DNA: TGTGCCAGCAGTCCCGGTCCAGGGGGCAATCAGCCCCAGCATTTT. Amino acids: CASSPGPGGNQPQHF.

This clone was recorded many times. Distinct nucleotide sequences in the sample also encode this CDR3. The rearrangement links TRBV5-5 to TRBJ1-2; D remains unclear. Germline assignment: CDR1 SGHKS and CDR2 YYEKEE (reference sequence). V was trimmed by 0 bases and J by 4 bases, leaving 4 bases between them. This CDR3 contains 12 residues. DNA for the CDR3: TGTGCCAGCAGCTTGGGAGGCTATGGCTACACCTTC. Protein sequence: CASSLGGYGYTF.

The chain recombines TRBV5-6 with TRBJ1-2; D unresolved. The germline gives CDR1 SGHDT, CDR2 YYEEEE. CDR3 length: 15 residues. The V end lost 2 bases, the J end lost 1 base, and 12 bases lay between the germline ends. The CDR3 here is CASSLRLRGNYGYTF. The CDR3 bases are TGTGCCAGCAGCTTACGCCTGAGAGGTAACTATGGCTACACCTTC.

The chain uses TRBV6-1 and TRBJ1-2, with 7 bases matching TRBD1. Losses at the gene ends were 2 bases for V and 0 bases for J; bases not matched to a gene: 3. Germline lookup yields CDR1 MNHNS and CDR2 SASEGT. The CDR3 is made up of 15 amino acids. The CDR3 spells CASSERDSPNYGYTF. CDR3 coding DNA: TGTGCCAGCAGTGAACGGGACAGCCCTAACTATGGCTACACCTTC.

This chain connects TRBV19 to TRBJ1-1, with TRBD1 identical over 9 bases. The germline CDR1 and CDR2 sequences are LNHDA and SQIVND (reference sequence). The CDR3 extends over 13 amino acids. V shed 6 bases, J shed 1 base, and the junction held 0 bases outside the gene matches. The CDR3 region is CASRGQGNTEAFF. The CDR3 DNA reads TGTGCCAGTAGGGGACAGGGGAACACTGAAGCTTTCTTT.

The chain links TRBV9 to TRBJ2-2, with TRBD2 matching over 8 bases. The germline V gene encodes CDR1 SGDLS and CDR2 YYNGEE. After removal of 5 bases from V and 0 bases from J, the junction contained 6 bases not matched to a gene. This CDR3 spans 16 amino acids. The CDR3 nucleotides read TGTGCCAGCAGTTTATTCGGGGGGGCGAACACCGGGGAGCTGTTTTTT. This sequence encodes CASSLFGGANTGELFF. The variable domain in full, with the rest retrieved from reference TRBV9 and TRBJ2-2, is DSGVTQTPKHLITATGQRVTLRCSPRSGDLSVYWYQQSLDQGLQFLIQYYNGEERAKGNILERFSAQQFPDLHSELNLSSLELGDSALYFCASSLFGGANTGELFFGEGSRLTVL.

This clone was counted between two and nine times. The chain's CDR3 is CASSGSRVSGNTIYF. The CDR3 DNA sequence: TGTGCCAGCAGCGGTTCGAGGGTGTCTGGAAACACCATATATTTT. The J gene is TRBJ1-3, the V gene TRBV9; D not certain. Germline CDR1 and CDR2: SGDLS and YYNGEE. CDR3 length: 15 amino acids. V lost 3 bases, J lost 1 base, and 11 bases lay in between.

The chain carries TRBV18 and TRBJ2-1; 10 positions match TRBD2. CDR3 length: 15 amino acids. The V gene end was trimmed by 3 bases and the J gene end by 6 bases; junction bases not matched to a gene: 5. The germline V gene has CDR1 KGHSH and CDR2 LQKENI. This chain's CDR3 is CASSPGTSESNEQFF. DNA of the CDR3: TGTGCCAGCTCACCCGGGACTAGCGAATCCAATGAGCAGTTCTTC.

Many counts were recorded for this clone. The CDR3 DNA sequence: TGCAGCGTTTGGGACAGGGTCTTATCTTTCTTT. Translation: CSVWDRVLSFF. The chain is built from TRBV29-1 and TRBJ1-1; 9 bases agree with TRBD1. The germline CDR1 and CDR2 sequences are SQVTM and ANQGSEA. The J segment lost 12 bases and the V segment lost 5 bases, leaving 7 bases of the junction unmatched. CDR3 length: 11 residues.